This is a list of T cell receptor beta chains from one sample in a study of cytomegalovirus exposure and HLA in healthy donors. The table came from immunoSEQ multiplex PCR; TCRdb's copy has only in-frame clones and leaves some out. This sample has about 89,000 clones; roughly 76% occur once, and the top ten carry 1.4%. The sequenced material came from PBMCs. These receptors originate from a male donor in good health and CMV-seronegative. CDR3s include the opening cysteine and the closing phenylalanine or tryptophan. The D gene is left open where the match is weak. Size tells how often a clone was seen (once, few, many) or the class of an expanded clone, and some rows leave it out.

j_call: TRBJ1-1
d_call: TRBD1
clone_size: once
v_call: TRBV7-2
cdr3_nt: TGTGCCAGCAGCTTGGGACAGGCGGGGAACACTGAAGCTTTCTTT
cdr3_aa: CASSLGQAGNTEAFF

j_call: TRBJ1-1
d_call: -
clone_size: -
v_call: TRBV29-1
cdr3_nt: TGCAGCGTTGAAATCGGTAGTCTGAACACTGAAGCTTTCTTT
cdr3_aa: CSVEIGSLNTEAFF

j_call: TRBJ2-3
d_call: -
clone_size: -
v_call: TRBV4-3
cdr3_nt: TGCGCCAGCAGCCAAGATGGGTCAGGGCGCACAGATACGCAGTATTTT
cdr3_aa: CASSQDGSGRTDTQYF

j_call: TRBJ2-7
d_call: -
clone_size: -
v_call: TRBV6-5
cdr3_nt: TGTGCCAGCAGTTACACGGGGTTCTACGAGCAGTACTTC
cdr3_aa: CASSYTGFYEQYF

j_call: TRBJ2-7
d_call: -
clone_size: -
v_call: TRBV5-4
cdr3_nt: TGTGCCAGCAGCTTGGGAGAGAAGAGGCACGAGCAGTACTTC
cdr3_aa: CASSLGEKRHEQYF

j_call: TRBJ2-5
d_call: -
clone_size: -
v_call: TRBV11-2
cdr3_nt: TGTGCCAGCAGCGGACGCGGGACAGAAGAGACCCAGTACTTC
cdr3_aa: CASSGRGTEETQYF

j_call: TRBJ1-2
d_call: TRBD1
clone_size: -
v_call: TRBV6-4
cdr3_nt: TGTGCCAGCACCCGACCGGGACAGGGAAATCGCTACACCTTC
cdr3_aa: CASTRPGQGNRYTF

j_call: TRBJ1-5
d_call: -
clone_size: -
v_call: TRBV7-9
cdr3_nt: TGTGCCAGCAGCTTTCCTGGGAGTTGGACCCAGCATTTT
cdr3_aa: CASSFPGSWTQHF

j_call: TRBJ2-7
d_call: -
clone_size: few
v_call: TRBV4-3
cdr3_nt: TGCGCCAGCAGCCCGGGCGGGACAGCCTCCTACGAGCAGTACTTC
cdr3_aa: CASSPGGTASYEQYF

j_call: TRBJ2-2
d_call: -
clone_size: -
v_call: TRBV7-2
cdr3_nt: TGTGCCAGCAGCCCGCGAGGGACTCGCAACACCGGGGAGCTGTTTTTT
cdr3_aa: CASSPRGTRNTGELFF

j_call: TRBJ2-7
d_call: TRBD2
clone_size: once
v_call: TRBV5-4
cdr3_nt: TGTGCCAGCAGCATTGGGGCTAGCGGGGGACCCTCCTACGAGCAGTACTTC
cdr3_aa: CASSIGASGGPSYEQYF

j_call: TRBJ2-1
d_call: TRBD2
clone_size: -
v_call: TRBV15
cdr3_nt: TGTGCCACCAGCAGACCTAAAGGACTAGCGGGCTACCATTCGTCCTACAATGAGCAGTTCTTC
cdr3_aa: CATSRPKGLAGYHSSYNEQFF

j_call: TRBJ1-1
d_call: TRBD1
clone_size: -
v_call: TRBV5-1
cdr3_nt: TGCGCCAGCAATGGACAGGGGGATGAAGCTTTCTTT
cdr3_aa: CASNGQGDEAFF

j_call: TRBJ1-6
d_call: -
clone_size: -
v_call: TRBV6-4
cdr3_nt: TGTGCCAGCAGTGACGCGATTGCTAATTCACCCCTCCACTTT
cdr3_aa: CASSDAIANSPLHF

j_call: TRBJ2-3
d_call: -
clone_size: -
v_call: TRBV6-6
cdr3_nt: TGTGCCAGCAGTTACGGCGGCGGGGTGGGAGATACGCAGTATTTT
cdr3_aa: CASSYGGGVGDTQYF

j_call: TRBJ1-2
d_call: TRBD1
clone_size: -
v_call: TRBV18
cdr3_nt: TGTGCCAGCTCACCGGGGACAGACAGTTTCTACACCTTC
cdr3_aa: CASSPGTDSFYTF

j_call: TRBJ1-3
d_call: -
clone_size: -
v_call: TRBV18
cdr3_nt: TGTGCCAGCTCAACAAACAAGTACTCTGGAAACACCATATATTTT
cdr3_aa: CASSTNKYSGNTIYF

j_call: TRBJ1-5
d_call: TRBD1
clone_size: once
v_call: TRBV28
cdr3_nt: TGTGCCAGCAAGGGGGCGGACGTCTATTCTAATCAGCCCCAGCATTTT
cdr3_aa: CASKGADVYSNQPQHF

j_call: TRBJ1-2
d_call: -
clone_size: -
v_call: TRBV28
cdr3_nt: TGTGCCAGCAGTCCCTCGGACACCGGCAGTTATGGCTACACCTTC
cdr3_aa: CASSPSDTGSYGYTF

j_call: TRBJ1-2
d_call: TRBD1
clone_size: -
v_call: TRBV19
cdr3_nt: TGTGCCAGTAGCTCGGGACAGTCCGACTATGGCTACACCTTC
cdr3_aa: CASSSGQSDYGYTF

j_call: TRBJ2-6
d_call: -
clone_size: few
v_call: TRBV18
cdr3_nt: TGTGCCAGCTCACCATTTAAGCACTCTGGGGCCAACGTCCTGACTTTC
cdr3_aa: CASSPFKHSGANVLTF

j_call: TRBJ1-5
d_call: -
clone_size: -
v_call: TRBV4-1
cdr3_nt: TGCGCCAGCAGCCTCGGCAGTAGGGAGCACCAGCCCCAGCATTTT
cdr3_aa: CASSLGSREHQPQHF

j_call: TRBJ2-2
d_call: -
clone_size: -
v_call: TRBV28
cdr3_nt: TGTGCCAGCAGTTTGGCGCAGGGGCAGGGCACCGGGGAGCTGTTTTTT
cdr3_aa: CASSLAQGQGTGELFF

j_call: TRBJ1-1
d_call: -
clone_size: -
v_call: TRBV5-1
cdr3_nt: TGCGCCAGCAGCTTGGATTCCACGGCTGAAGCTTTCTTT
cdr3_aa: CASSLDSTAEAFF

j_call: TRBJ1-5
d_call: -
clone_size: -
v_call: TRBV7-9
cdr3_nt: TGTGCCAGCAGCTTACCGGGGAGGAATCAGCCCCAGCATTTT
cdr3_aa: CASSLPGRNQPQHF

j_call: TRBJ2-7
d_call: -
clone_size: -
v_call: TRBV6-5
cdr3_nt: TGTGCCAGCACCCTCGCGAGACAGAGAGTCTACGAGCAGTACTTC
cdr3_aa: CASTLARQRVYEQYF

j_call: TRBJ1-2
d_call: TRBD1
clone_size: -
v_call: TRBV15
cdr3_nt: TGTGCCACTCAGGGACAGGGCGGGAACTATGGCTACACCTTC
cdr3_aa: CATQGQGGNYGYTF

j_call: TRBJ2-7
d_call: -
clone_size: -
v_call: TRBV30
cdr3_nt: TGTGCCTGGCGACAGCGACCCTACGAGCAGTACTTC
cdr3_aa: CAWRQRPYEQYF

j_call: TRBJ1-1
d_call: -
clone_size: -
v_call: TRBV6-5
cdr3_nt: TGTGCCAGCAGTATCTCAGGGAACACTGAAGCTTTCTTT
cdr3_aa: CASSISGNTEAFF

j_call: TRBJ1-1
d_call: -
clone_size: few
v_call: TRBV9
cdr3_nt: TGTGCCAGCAGCCTCCGGGACAATAAGTTTACCTGGAGCGCTGAAGCTTTCTTT
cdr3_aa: CASSLRDNKFTWSAEAFF

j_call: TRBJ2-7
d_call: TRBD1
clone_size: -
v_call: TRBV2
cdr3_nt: TGTGCCAGCACCATGGGGGACAGGGCAACCTACGAGCAGTACTTC
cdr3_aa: CASTMGDRATYEQYF

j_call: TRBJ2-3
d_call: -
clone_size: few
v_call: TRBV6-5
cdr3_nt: TGTGCCAGCACCCCCCCGGGGGGCCGGCGAGATACGCAGTATTTT
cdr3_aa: CASTPPGGRRDTQYF

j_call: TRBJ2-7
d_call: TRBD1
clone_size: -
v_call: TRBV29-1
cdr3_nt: TGCAGCGTTGATCCTGGACAGGGTTACGAGCAGTACTTC
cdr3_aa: CSVDPGQGYEQYF

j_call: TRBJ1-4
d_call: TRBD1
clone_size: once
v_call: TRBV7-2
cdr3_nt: TGTGCCAGCAGCAGGGAACAGGGGCCTTCGGGAAAACTGTTTTTT
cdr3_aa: CASSREQGPSGKLFF

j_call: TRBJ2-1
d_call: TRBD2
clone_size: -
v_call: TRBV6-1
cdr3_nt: TGTGCCAGCAGTGAAATGAGCGGGAGGGCCACGTTCTTC
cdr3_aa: CASSEMSGRATFF

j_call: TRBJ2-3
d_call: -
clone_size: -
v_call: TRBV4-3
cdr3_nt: TGCGCCAGCAGCCAAGCCGAGAGTTCGGCGCAGTATTTT
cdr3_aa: CASSQAESSAQYF

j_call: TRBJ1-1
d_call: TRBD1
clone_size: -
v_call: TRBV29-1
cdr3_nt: TGCAGCGTGGGGGACAGGGGAGCTTTCTTT
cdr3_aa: CSVGDRGAFF

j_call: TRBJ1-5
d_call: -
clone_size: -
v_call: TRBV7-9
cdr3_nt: TGTGCCAGCAGCTTAGCTGAGTACGGCAATCAGCCCCAGCATTTT
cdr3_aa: CASSLAEYGNQPQHF

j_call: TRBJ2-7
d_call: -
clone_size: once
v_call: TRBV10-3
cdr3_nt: TGTGCCACCAAGCTAGCCGCGGCATACGAGCAGTACTTC
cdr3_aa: CATKLAAAYEQYF

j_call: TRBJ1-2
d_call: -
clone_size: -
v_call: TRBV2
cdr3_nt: TGTGCCACGACAGAGACCCTTCACTACACCTTC
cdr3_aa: CATTETLHYTF

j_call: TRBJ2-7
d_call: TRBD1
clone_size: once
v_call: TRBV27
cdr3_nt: TGTGCCAGCAGCCCGGACAGGACCGAGCAGTACTTC
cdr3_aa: CASSPDRTEQYF

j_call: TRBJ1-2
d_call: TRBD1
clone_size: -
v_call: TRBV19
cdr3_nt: TGTGCCAGTAGTAGCCGGGACAGGGCTTTTCCTAACTATGGCTACACCTTC
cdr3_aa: CASSSRDRAFPNYGYTF

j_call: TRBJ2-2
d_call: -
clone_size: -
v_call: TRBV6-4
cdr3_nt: TGTGCCAGCAGTGACGGAGGCTCATCCGGGGAGCTGTTTTTT
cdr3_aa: CASSDGGSSGELFF